This T cell receptor (beta chain) was found in a study of cytomegalovirus exposure and HLA in healthy donors (dated by TCRdb to 2017 to 2019). In the study overall: A later analysis indicated that the 95 to 150 validation repertoires were generated on the platform also employed for the 666 repertoires of the first cohort. The study was designed to test whether signatures of past pathogen exposure could be identified by cataloging public T cell receptors. Besides the first cohort of roughly 700 subjects, a separate validation cohort made up of 95 to 150 different subjects was used. High-throughput TCR immunosequencing, statistical association of individual TCRs with disease status, and machine learning were combined to predict cytomegalovirus infection status.

Details on this clone: Its specific antigen is unknown. Qualities for individual bases were not recorded, and no much larger clone is one base off.

Separate from the roughly 650-subject first cohort, the validation cohort of 95 to 150 subjects was the group to which the donors belonged. The receptor library was made with the immunoSEQ multiplex PCR assay. Per the original workflow: A statistical classification framework was built for diagnosing cytomegalovirus status from the catalog of TCR beta chain sequences. The clones in this table, taken by TCRdb from immuneACCESS, are in-frame only. Not every clone is retained; where verified, under half of the shortfall comes from an unresolved V gene, and the cause of the rest is unknown. The D gene and trimming were derived from the DNA, and the V and J assignments and clone size from that table. Counted in this sample were some 170,000 clones; 89% of them appeared once. The ten largest clones add up to 4% to 4.5% of the sample. The paper's findings and limits, for the study overall: A later analysis found that TCRs clustered in the first cohort also tended to co-occur in the 110 or so validation repertoires, with about 94% of cluster scores above 0. Most TCR sequences were seen in very few donors, while some public TCRs were found in many individuals. The classifier was reported to diagnose cytomegalovirus status with high specificity and sensitivity in both the original cohort and the validation cohort. The study gave a list of 150 to 200 TCR beta chains associated with cytomegalovirus. A later analysis had no HLA typing for the validation cohort, so co-occurrence there was scored across all 110 or so repertoires. A few of the identified cytomegalovirus-associated TCR beta chains were confirmed in vitro to be specific for cytomegalovirus antigens. The authors suggested that the approach could potentially be generalized to other disease states and immunological phenotypes.

Taken from cysteine to phenylalanine, the CDR3 has 15 residues. Only the CDR3 DNA is retained, 45 bases long and in frame from the first base. CDR1 and CDR2, per the germline V gene, are SGHAT and FQNNGV. Trimming costs V 2 bases and J 3 bases, and their ends lie 10 bases apart. The TCR comes from a man between 18 and 29 years old in good health and CMV-seropositive. The V and J genes are TRBV11-2 and TRBJ2-2; the D gene is possibly TRBD1, with 6 bases matching. The sequenced sample consisted of PBMCs. The DNA sequence is given as TGTGCCAGCAGCTTAAGGGCAGGGGACACCGGGGAGCTGTTTTTT. The resulting protein is CASSLRAGDTGELFF.